A selection of T cell receptor beta chains follows, all from one sample in a study of a mutant IDH1 vaccine in newly diagnosed glioma. Only in-frame clones appear in the TCRdb table, and some are missing; sequencing was by immunoSEQ multiplex PCR. The table lists 43,000 or so clones, approximately 92% of them singletons. Their antigens are not known. Sequencing used PBMCs, obtained from a glioma patient whose treatment included an IDH1 peptide vaccine. All receptors come from a man between 50 and 59 years old with glioma. CDR3s include the opening cysteine and the closing phenylalanine or tryptophan. The D gene is left open where the match is weak. Clone size, where shown, is once, few, many, or a class for clones that have expanded.

j_call v_call d_call clone_size cdr3_nt cdr3_aa
TRBJ2-2 TRBV5-6 TRBD1 - TGTGCCAGCAGCTTGGCAGGACAGGGACAAAACGGGGAGCTGTTTTTT CASSLAGQGQNGELFF
TRBJ2-1 TRBV10-3 - - TGTGCCATCAGTGCAGGGTGGACCGACAATGAGCAGTTCTTC CAISAGWTDNEQFF
TRBJ2-7 TRBV2 - - TGTGCCAGCACCCCCCGGGGTTTCTCCTACGAGCAGTACTTC CASTPRGFSYEQYF
TRBJ1-1 TRBV7-9 - - TGTGCCAGCAGCCCAGGTGGGGGTTGGATGAACACTGAAGCTTTCTTT CASSPGGGWMNTEAFF
TRBJ2-1 TRBV29-1 - - TGCAGTACCCGGGGGTACAATGAGCAGTTCTTC CSTRGYNEQFF
TRBJ1-5 TRBV7-8 - - TGTGCCAGCAGCCAAGGACAGAATAGCAATCAGCCCCAGCATTTT CASSQGQNSNQPQHF
TRBJ2-2 TRBV11-2 - - TGTGCCAGCAGCCGACACTCGGGATTGAACACCGGGGAGCTGTTTTTT CASSRHSGLNTGELFF
TRBJ2-5 TRBV27 TRBD1 - TGTGCCAGCAGTTCCCTCGGGACAGGGAAGGAGACCCAGTACTTC CASSSLGTGKETQYF
TRBJ2-6 TRBV7-2 - - TGTGCCAGCAGCTTAGTTCCCTTCTCTGGGGCCAACGTCCTGACTTTC CASSLVPFSGANVLTF
TRBJ1-2 TRBV2 TRBD1 - TGTGCCAGCAGTTTCCAGGGGGCAGGCTATGGCTACACCTTC CASSFQGAGYGYTF
TRBJ1-1 TRBV19 TRBD1 - TGTGCCAGTATTCCAGGCCAGGGGGCGGCCTCTAGAGCTGAAGCTTTCTTT CASIPGQGAASRAEAFF
TRBJ2-7 TRBV4-1 - medium-sized TGCGCCAGCAGCCAAGAGCCAGGGGCTGTCTACGAGCAGTACTTC CASSQEPGAVYEQYF
TRBJ1-4 TRBV7-9 TRBD1 - TGTGCCAGCAGCTCTATGGACAGGGGGCGATCTAATGAAAAACTGTTTTTT CASSSMDRGRSNEKLFF
TRBJ1-1 TRBV5-1 TRBD1 - TGCGCCAGCAGAAGGGGGCACACTGAAGCTTTCTTT CASRRGHTEAFF
TRBJ2-1 TRBV29-1 TRBD2 - TGCAGCGCCCGTTGGCTAGCGGGAACGGCCAATGAGCAGTTCTTC CSARWLAGTANEQFF
TRBJ1-1 TRBV27 TRBD1 - TGTGCCAGCAGTCCACCGGGAGTCGGACAGGGGAACACTGAAGCTTTCTTT CASSPPGVGQGNTEAFF
TRBJ1-4 TRBV28 - once TGTGCCAGCAGTTTATGGGGGAGGGGTAGCCTAAGGGCACTGTTTTTT CASSLWGRGSLRALFF
TRBJ2-7 TRBV6-6 - - TGTGCCAGCAGTTACGAGACCTGCGAGCAGTACTTC CASSYETCEQYF
TRBJ1-2 TRBV19 - - TGTGCCAGTAGACTAAGGTCTGGCTACACCTTC CASRLRSGYTF
TRBJ1-6 TRBV7-6 - - TGTGCCAGCAGCTTAAACAGGGATCGAAATTCACCCCTCCACTTT CASSLNRDRNSPLHF
TRBJ1-2 TRBV27 - - TGTGCCAGCAGTTTGGGATATAGGGGAGGGGGCTACACCTTC CASSLGYRGGGYTF
TRBJ2-6 TRBV19 - - TGTGCCAGTAGTATACGGGGCCGGGGGGCAGGGGCCTGCTCTGGGGCCAACGTCCTGACTTTC CASSIRGRGAGACSGANVLTF
TRBJ1-5 TRBV9 - - TGTGCCAGCAGCGAAGGGATTAGCAATCAGCCCCAGCATTTT CASSEGISNQPQHF
TRBJ1-1 TRBV6-1 TRBD1 - TGTGCCAGCACGACAGGGGGCGCCGGCACTGAAGCTTTCTTT CASTTGGAGTEAFF
TRBJ2-2 TRBV4-2 TRBD1 - TGTGCCAGCAGCGACGACAGGGTCGGCACCGGGGAGCTGTTTTTT CASSDDRVGTGELFF
TRBJ2-5 TRBV15 - - TGTGCCACCAGTCGAAGGGAGACCCAGTACTTC CATSRRETQYF
TRBJ2-7 TRBV29-1 - few TGCAGCGTGGAGGGGGGACCCTACGAGCAGTACTTC CSVEGGPYEQYF
TRBJ1-4 TRBV28 TRBD1 - TGTGCCAGCAGTTTTCCGGGGACAGTCGCTGAAAAACTGTTTTTT CASSFPGTVAEKLFF
TRBJ1-6 TRBV30 TRBD1 - TGTGCCTGGAGTACACAGGGGTCTTTTAATTCACCCCTCCACTTT CAWSTQGSFNSPLHF
TRBJ1-4 TRBV19 - - TGTGCCAGTAGCTTAAGATTCACCCGTGAAAAACTGTTTTTT CASSLRFTREKLFF
TRBJ2-2 TRBV19 - - TGTGCCAGTAGTATCGTTCAGGGGAACACCGGGGAGCTGTTTTTT CASSIVQGNTGELFF